The following is a T cell receptor (beta chain) sequence with its context. What antigen it recognizes has not been identified. Base qualities are missing; no much larger clone stands one base away. CD8 naive samples were obtained by positive selection for CCR7 among CD45RO-negative cells, yielding a CD45RA+CCR7+ population from which TemRA cells were excluded. The donors were healthy, HIV-negative adults who had no recently reported acute infections or vaccinations. Every donor was a Caucasian adult living in Nashville, Tennessee, USA. Blood was obtained by leukapheresis, after which PBMCs were separated by Ficoll-Histopaque density gradient centrifugation and cryopreserved in liquid nitrogen vapor phase. Analytical flow cytometry was used to check the purity and quantity of each magnetically sorted T cell population. From each sorted fraction, genomic DNA was isolated and quantified by UV absorbance on a Nanodrop 2000c.

The record originates from a study of shared clonotypes between healthy human individuals (dated by TCRdb to between 2020 and 2021). In the study overall: The cohort comprised two women and a few men aged 18 to 49 years. For each donor, CD4 naive and CD4 memory were each run on three plates, CD8 naive on two plates, and CD8 memory on one plate. To estimate repertoire size and how much clonotype sharing occurs between individuals, the study deeply sequenced the blood TCR repertoires of roughly 5 healthy adults. To increase sequencing depth and limit assay-specific biases, different laboratories used diverse techniques to prepare libraries and sequence TCR repertoires. Per donor, leukapheresis produced somewhere between about 0.94 and 9.5 billion PBMCs.

What the research found in general, with its limitations: Naive subsets generally had larger estimated clonotype richness than memory subsets. Incomplete sequencing was indicated by rarefaction of sorted-subset datasets, despite the large sequencing depth. Compared with non-shared clonotypes, the clonotypes found in all four sorted-subset donors had higher generation probabilities. When a handful of donors were compared, the shared fraction of clonotypes was around 4.6% for naive CD4, approximately 3.3% for naive CD8, about 2.5% for memory CD4, and 0.3% to 0.5% for memory CD8. Sampling was limited to blood, and TCR repertoires in tissue likely differ from TCR repertoires in blood. Based on pairwise subsampling, the degree of clonotype sharing among donors was expected to be affected by sequencing depth. The genetic and exposure-history diversity represented was limited by the small number of donors.

Using the deep immunoSEQ assay, TCR CDR3 regions were amplified from genomic DNA by multiplex PCR. Extracted genomic DNA from each cell subset was spread evenly across all wells of several immunoSEQ 96-well plates, with each plate serving as a replicate. For sorted subsets, each replicate PCR was loaded with 150 to 250 ng genomic DNA, equivalent to approximately 33,000 T cell genomes. The purified libraries were quantified using a Qubit 3.0 fluorometer, sized with a Bioanalyzer 2100, and then quantified again using the KAPA Library Quantification kit. A separate single-read 150-cycle Illumina NextSeq 550 flow cell was used to sequence each immunoSEQ 96-well plate. The published analysis was carried out like this. Because the immunoSEQ output held only junctional sequences and lacked quality scores, the filtering could not match the filtering applied to full-length reads. To assign V/J genes and CDR3, sequences were annotated using PyIR, a Python wrapper for IgBLAST v1.9, with IMGT germline references. Reads were filtered out if the reads had weak V/J assignments (E-value above 1e-6), no CDR3, stop codons, out-of-frame junctions, or ambiguous translated residues. V3J clonotypes were defined by identical inferred V gene, J gene, and CDR3 amino acid sequence. Percentage overlap between repertoires was calculated by dividing the number of shared unique clonotypes by the size of the smaller repertoire. Repertoire richness was assessed with RTK rarefaction, the Chao1 estimator, and Recon v2.1 estimates of unobserved clonotypes. Generation probabilities for all TCRbeta clonotypes obtained by the gDNA method from several donors were computed using OLGA. TCRdb's version of the immuneACCESS table is confined to in-frame rearrangements and falls short of the full clone set. An unresolved V gene accounts for under half of the shortfall where checked; the remainder is of unknown origin. V and J calls and clone size are copied from that table; D and trimming were computed from the DNA. The sample profile shows over 2,000,000 clones; about 93% of them were found once. More than 1.5% of the sample belongs to the ten largest clones.

The germline V gene (reference sequence) gives CDR1 as PRHDT and CDR2 as FYEKMQ. The CDR3 starts with the cysteine, ends with the phenylalanine, and has 16 residues. The CDR3 DNA has 48 bases and is translated from base 1. Trimming leaves V shorter by 0 bases and J shorter by 4 bases, with the junction holding 8 bases beyond the gene matches. The specimen was naive CD8+ T cells from PBMCs. The sample's cell subset or site label, decoded: CD45RA+CCR7+. This clonotype was obtained from a young man in good health. Some clones in this sample may be carry-over from other donors' samples. Recombination linked TRBV13 to TRBJ1-2; the central 7 bases match TRBD1. The CDR3 protein sequence reads: CASSLGRDSLRYGYTF. The DNA reads as follows: TGTGCCAGCAGCTTAGGCAGGGACAGCCTCCGCTATGGCTACACCTTC.